This T cell receptor beta chain is from a study of response to subunit inactivated influenza vaccine. The study's findings and limits: Authors suggested seasonal influenza vaccinations each recruit few new T cells.

V lost 4 bases to trimming and J lost 9 bases; unmatched junction nucleotides: 15. Germline V gives CDR1 MNHEY, CDR2 SVGAGI. CDR3 size: 16 residues. TCRdb processed the RT-PCR reads anew with MiXCR; each CDR3 protein has one entry. The sample lists approximately 530,000 distinct CDR3 sequences, roughly 8.2% seen once, with under 15% in the top ten. For this clonotype: Antigen unknown.

This receptor was obtained from a man between 45 and 75 years old who received an inactivated influenza vaccine. The V gene is TRBV6-5, the J gene TRBJ2-1, with 7 bases lining up with TRBD2. Sequenced here: PBMCs from blood, sampled around 25 months after vaccination. CDR3 coding DNA: TGTGCCAGCAGTTTCGTGGGCGCGAGACTAGCAGTTGAGCAGTTCTTC. Its protein product is CASSFVGARLAVEQFF.